These T cell receptor beta chains were read from a single sample in a study of human T cells and chemical hapten exposure. Using its own MiXCR run on the RACE reads, TCRdb lists one record per CDR3 protein. Of just over 40,000 distinct CDR3 sequences listed, over 3% are singletons. Sequences were derived from whole blood, sampled in connection with sensitization to the hapten diphenylcyclopropenone (DPC). Source of these receptors: a man aged 40-55 years with alopecia areata. Some clones in this sample may be carry-over from other donors' samples. Both conserved end residues are part of each CDR3. The D gene is left open where the match is weak. Clone size is given as once, few, many, or a class for an expanded clone.

j_call: TRBJ2-3; clone_size: many; d_call: TRBD2; v_call: TRBV6-5; cdr3_nt: TGTGCCAGCAAATTGACTAGCGGGAGATATACGCAGTATTTT; cdr3_aa: CASKLTSGRYTQYF
j_call: TRBJ2-7; clone_size: many; d_call: -; v_call: TRBV6-5; cdr3_nt: TGTGCCAGCAGCGAACGGGGAGGATACGAGCAGTACTTC; cdr3_aa: CASSERGGYEQYF
j_call: TRBJ1-1; clone_size: many; d_call: -; v_call: TRBV6-2/TRBV6-3; cdr3_nt: TGTGCCAGCAGTTATCCGACCGGGACACTGAACACTGAAGCTTTCTTT; cdr3_aa: CASSYPTGTLNTEAFF
j_call: TRBJ2-1; clone_size: many; d_call: -; v_call: TRBV20-1; cdr3_nt: TGCAGTGCGAGAAAGGGGGGGGAGTACAATGAGCAGTTCTTC; cdr3_aa: CSARKGGEYNEQFF
j_call: TRBJ2-3; clone_size: many; d_call: TRBD2; v_call: TRBV30; cdr3_nt: TGTGCCTGGAGCGGGGGGGCCGGCACAGATACGCAGTATTTT; cdr3_aa: CAWSGGAGTDTQYF
j_call: TRBJ2-2; clone_size: many; d_call: -; v_call: TRBV20-1; cdr3_nt: TGCAGTGCTAGCGGCCACCGGGGCACCGGGGAGCTGTTTTTT; cdr3_aa: CSASGHRGTGELFF
j_call: TRBJ2-3; clone_size: many; d_call: TRBD2; v_call: TRBV12-3/TRBV12-4; cdr3_nt: TGTGCCAGCACCCTACTAGCGGGATCAACAGATACGCAGTATTTT; cdr3_aa: CASTLLAGSTDTQYF
j_call: TRBJ2-5; clone_size: many; d_call: -; v_call: TRBV28; cdr3_nt: TGTGCCAGCAGCCCCTCCAGGGGCCACCAAGAGACCCAGTACTTC; cdr3_aa: CASSPSRGHQETQYF
j_call: TRBJ2-4; clone_size: many; d_call: -; v_call: TRBV11-3; cdr3_nt: TGTGCCAGCAGCCCCCTGGGGGCCCAAAACATTCAGTACTTC; cdr3_aa: CASSPLGAQNIQYF
j_call: TRBJ2-1; clone_size: many; d_call: -; v_call: TRBV2; cdr3_nt: TGTGCCAGCAGTGAAACCTCAACGGGGTCTGAGCAGTTCTTC; cdr3_aa: CASSETSTGSEQFF
j_call: TRBJ2-5; clone_size: many; d_call: TRBD2; v_call: TRBV6-5; cdr3_nt: TGTGCCAGCCGGACGGGAGGAGAGACCCAGTACTTC; cdr3_aa: CASRTGGETQYF
j_call: TRBJ2-2; clone_size: many; d_call: TRBD2; v_call: TRBV30; cdr3_nt: TGTGCCTGGAGTGTCTTGTCTAGCGGGTACACTACCGGGGAGCTGTTTTTT; cdr3_aa: CAWSVLSSGYTTGELFF
j_call: TRBJ1-5; clone_size: many; d_call: -; v_call: TRBV20-1; cdr3_nt: TGCAGTGCTCTCCGGGGCGGGGATCAGCCCCAGCATTTT; cdr3_aa: CSALRGGDQPQHF
j_call: TRBJ2-7; clone_size: few; d_call: TRBD2; v_call: TRBV6-5; cdr3_nt: TGTGCCAGCAGGCCTACTAGCGGCGAGCAGTACTTC; cdr3_aa: CASRPTSGEQYF
j_call: TRBJ2-3; clone_size: many; d_call: -; v_call: TRBV2; cdr3_nt: TGTGCCAGCAGTGACTCCTCTAGCACAGATACGCAGTATTTT; cdr3_aa: CASSDSSSTDTQYF